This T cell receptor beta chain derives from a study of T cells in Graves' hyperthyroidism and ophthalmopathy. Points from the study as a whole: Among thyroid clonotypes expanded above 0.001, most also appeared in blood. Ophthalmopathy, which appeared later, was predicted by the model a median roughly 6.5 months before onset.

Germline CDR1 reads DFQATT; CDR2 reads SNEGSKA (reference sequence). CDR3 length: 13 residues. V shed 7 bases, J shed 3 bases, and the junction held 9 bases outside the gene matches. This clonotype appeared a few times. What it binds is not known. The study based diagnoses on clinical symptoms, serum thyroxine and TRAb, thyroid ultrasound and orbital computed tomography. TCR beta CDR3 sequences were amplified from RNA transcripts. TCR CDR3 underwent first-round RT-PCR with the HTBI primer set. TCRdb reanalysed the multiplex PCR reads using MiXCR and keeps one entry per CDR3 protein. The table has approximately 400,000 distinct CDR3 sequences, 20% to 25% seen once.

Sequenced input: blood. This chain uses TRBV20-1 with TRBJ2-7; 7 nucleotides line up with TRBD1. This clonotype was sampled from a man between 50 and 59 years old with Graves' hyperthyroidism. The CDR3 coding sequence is TGCAGTGTTCTCCGGGACAGTTTCTACGAGCAGTACTTC. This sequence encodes CSVLRDSFYEQYF.